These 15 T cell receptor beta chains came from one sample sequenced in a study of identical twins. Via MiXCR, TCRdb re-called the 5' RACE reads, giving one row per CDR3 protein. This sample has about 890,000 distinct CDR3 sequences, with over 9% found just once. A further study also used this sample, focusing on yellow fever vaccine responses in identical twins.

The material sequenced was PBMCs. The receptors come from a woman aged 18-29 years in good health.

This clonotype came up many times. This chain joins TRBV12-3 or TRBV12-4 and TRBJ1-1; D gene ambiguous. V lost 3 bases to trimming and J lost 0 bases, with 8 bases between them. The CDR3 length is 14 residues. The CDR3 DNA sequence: TGTGCCAGCAGTTTTGGCACCTTGAACACTGAAGCTTTCTTT. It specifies CASSFGTLNTEAFF.

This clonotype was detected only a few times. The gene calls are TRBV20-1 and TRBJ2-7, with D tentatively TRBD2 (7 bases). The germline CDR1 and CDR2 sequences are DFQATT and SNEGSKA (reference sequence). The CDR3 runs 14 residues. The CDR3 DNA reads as TGCATCGCCGAGGGGGGGCCGCTACTTGCCGAGCAGTACGTC. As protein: CIAEGGPLLAEQYV.

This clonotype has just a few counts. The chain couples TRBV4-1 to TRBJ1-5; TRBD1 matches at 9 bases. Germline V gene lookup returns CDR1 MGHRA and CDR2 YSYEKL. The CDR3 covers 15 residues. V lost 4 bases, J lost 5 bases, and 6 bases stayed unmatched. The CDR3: CASSLRRDRDQPQHF. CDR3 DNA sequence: TGCGCCAGCAGCCTAAGGAGGGACAGGGATCAGCCCCAGCATTTT.

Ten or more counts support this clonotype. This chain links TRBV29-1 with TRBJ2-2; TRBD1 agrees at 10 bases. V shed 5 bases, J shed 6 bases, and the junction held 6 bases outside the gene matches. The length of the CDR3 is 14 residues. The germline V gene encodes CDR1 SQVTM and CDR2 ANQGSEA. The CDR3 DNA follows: TGCAGCGTTCGGCCTGGACAGGGGGCCGGGGAGCTGTTTTTT. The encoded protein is CSVRPGQGAGELFF.

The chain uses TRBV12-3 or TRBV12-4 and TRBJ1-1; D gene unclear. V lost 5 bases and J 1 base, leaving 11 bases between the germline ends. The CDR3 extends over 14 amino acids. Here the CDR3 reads CASSHSGPNTEAFF. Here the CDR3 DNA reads TGTGCCAGCAGTCACTCCGGGCCGAACACTGAAGCTTTCTTT.

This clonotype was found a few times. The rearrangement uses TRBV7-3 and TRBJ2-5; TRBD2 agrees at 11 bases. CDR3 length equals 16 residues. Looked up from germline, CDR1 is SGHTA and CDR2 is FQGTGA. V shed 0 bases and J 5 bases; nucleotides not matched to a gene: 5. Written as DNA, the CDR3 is TGTGCCAGCAGCTTAACCCTAGCGGGAGGAAGGGAGACCCAGTACTTC. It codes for CASSLTLAGGRETQYF.

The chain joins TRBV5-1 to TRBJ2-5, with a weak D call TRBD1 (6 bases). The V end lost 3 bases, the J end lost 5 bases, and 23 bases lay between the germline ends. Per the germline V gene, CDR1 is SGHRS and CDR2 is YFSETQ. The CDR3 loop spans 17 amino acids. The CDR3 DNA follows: TGCGCCAGCAGCTCACAGGGTTTCAGCTTCGTCTTCGAGACCCAGTACTTC. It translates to CASSSQGFSFVFETQYF. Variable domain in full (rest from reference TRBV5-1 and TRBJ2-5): KAGVTQTPRYLIKTRGQQVTLSCSPISGHRSVSWYQQTPGQGLQFLFEYFSETQRNKGNFPGRFSGRQFSNSRSEMNVSTLELGDSALYLCASSSQGFSFVFETQYFGPGTRLLVL.

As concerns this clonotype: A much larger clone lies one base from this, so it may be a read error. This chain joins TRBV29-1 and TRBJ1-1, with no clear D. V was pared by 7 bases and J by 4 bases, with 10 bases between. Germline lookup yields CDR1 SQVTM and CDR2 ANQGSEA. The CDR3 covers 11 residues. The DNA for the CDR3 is TGCAGCGGCCAGGAAATCACTGAAGCTTTCTTT. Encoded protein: CSGQEITEAFF.

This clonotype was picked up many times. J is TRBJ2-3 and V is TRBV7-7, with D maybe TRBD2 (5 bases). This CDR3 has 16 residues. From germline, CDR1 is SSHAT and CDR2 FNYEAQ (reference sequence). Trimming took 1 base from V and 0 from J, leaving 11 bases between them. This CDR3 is CASSLEGRPSTDTQYF. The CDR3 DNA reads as TGTGCCAGCAGCTTAGAAGGGAGACCTAGCACAGATACGCAGTATTTT. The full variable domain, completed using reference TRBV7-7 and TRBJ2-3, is GAGVSQSPRYKVTKRGQDVTLRCDPISSHATLYWYQQALGQGPEFLTYFNYEAQPDKSGLPSDRFSAERPEGSISTLTIQRTEQRDSAMYRCASSLEGRPSTDTQYFGPGTRLTVL.

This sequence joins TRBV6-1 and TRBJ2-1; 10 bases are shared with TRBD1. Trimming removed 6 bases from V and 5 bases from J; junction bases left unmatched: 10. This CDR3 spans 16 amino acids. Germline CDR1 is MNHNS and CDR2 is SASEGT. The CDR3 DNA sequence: TGTGCCAGCAGGAGAACCGGGACAGGGGTAAACAATGAGCAGTTCTTC. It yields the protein CASRRTGTGVNNEQFF.

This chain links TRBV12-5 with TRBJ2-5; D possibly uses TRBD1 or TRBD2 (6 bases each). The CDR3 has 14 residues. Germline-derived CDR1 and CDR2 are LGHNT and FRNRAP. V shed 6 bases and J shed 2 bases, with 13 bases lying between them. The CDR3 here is CASGDTGRQETQYF. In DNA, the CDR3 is TGTGCTAGTGGAGACACAGGGAGGCAAGAGACCCAGTACTTC. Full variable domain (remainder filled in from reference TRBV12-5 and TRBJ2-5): DARVTQTPRHKVTEMGQEVTMRCQPILGHNTVFWYRQTMMQGLELLAYFRNRAPLDDSGMPKDRFSAEMPDATLATLKIQPSEPRDSAVYFCASGDTGRQETQYFGPGTRLLVL.

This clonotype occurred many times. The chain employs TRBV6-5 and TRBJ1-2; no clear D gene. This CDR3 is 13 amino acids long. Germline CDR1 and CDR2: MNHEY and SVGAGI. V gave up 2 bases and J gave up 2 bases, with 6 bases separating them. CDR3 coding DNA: TGTGCCAGCAGTTACAGGCAAAACTATGGCTACACCTTC. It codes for CASSYRQNYGYTF.

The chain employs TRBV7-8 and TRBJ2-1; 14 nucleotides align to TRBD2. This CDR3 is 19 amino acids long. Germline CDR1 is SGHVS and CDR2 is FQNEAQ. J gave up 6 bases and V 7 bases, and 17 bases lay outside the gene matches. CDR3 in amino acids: CASTTRKGLAGELGNEQFF. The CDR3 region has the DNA TGTGCCAGCACCACCCGAAAGGGACTAGCGGGAGAACTTGGCAATGAGCAGTTCTTC. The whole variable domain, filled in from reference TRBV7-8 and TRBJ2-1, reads GAGVSQSPRYKVAKRGQDVALRCDPISGHVSLFWYQQALGQGPEFLTYFQNEAQLDKSGLPSDRFFAERPEGSVSTLKIQRTQQEDSAVYLCASTTRKGLAGELGNEQFFGPGTRLTVL.

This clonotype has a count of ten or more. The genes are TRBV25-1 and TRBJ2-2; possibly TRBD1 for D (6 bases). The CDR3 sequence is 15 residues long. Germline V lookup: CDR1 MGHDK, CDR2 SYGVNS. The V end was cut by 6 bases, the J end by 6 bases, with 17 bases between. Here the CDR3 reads CASSHRAGDPGELFF. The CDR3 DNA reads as TGTGCCAGCAGCCACAGGGCAGGGGATCCCGGGGAGCTGTTTTTT.

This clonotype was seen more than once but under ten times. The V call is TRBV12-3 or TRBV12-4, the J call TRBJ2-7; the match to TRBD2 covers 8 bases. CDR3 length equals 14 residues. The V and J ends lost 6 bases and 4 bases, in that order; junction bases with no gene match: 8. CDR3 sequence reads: CASSRRLAGYEQYF. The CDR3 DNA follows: TGTGCCAGCAGCCGAAGGCTAGCGGGTTACGAGCAGTACTTC.